One and the same sample provided the 20 T cell receptor beta chains below, sequenced in a study of OX40 agonist ivuxolimab in advanced cancers. This table comes from immunoSEQ multiplex PCR, and its TCRdb copy is limited to in-frame clones, with some not included. The sample lists about 50,000 clones, roughly 80% occurring once. The sample was CD4+ or CD8+ T cells sorted from blood, taken in a trial of the OX40 agonist ivuxolimab. These receptors originate from an adult with an advanced solid tumor such as melanoma, head and neck, liver or kidney cancer.

This sequence joins TRBV10-1 and TRBJ2-3, with TRBD2 matching over 10 bases. The germline V gene has CDR1 WNHNN and CDR2 SYGVQD (reference sequence). J lost 1 base, V lost 3 bases, and 4 bases had no gene match. CDR3 size: 16 residues. CDR3 DNA: TGCGCCAGCAGTGATTTGACTAGCGGGCGCACAGATACGCAGTATTTT. This codes for CASSDLTSGRTDTQYF.

The chain links TRBV5-1 to TRBJ2-1; unclear D gene. V lost 1 base, J lost 2 bases, and 10 bases lay in between. Germline V gene data show CDR1 as SGHRS and CDR2 as YFSETQ. This CDR3 is built from 15 residues. The DNA of the CDR3 is TGCGCCAGCAGCTTGTCTCTCCTTACCTACAATGAGCAGTTCTTC. This translates into CASSLSLLTYNEQFF.

About this clone itself: The junction shows a germline mismatch at one end, possibly a read error. The chain joins TRBV7-7 to TRBJ2-5; 7 nucleotides align to TRBD2. Germline lookup yields CDR1 SSHAT and CDR2 FNYEAQ (reference sequence). CDR3 length equals 15 residues. CDR3 bases: TGTGCTAGCAGCTCATATGGACTAGGCCAAGAGACCCAGTACTTC. Translated: CASSSYGLGQETQYF.

The genes are TRBV29-1 and TRBJ2-5; TRBD2 is a possible D gene (6 bases). This CDR3 spans 13 amino acids. The germline gives CDR1 SQVTM, CDR2 ANQGSEA. V shed 0 bases and J shed 4 bases, with 9 bases lying between them. The CDR3 DNA sequence: TGCAGCGTTGAAGAGGGAGCGGGAGAGACCCAGTACTTC. Its translation: CSVEEGAGETQYF.

This clone appeared a single time. This sample also contains other DNA sequences that code for the same CDR3. The chain has TRBV6-1 and TRBJ1-1; D is unclear. V lost 4 bases and J lost 1, with 4 bases in between. CDR3 size: 12 residues. CDR1 is MNHNS and CDR2 is SASEGT in the germline V gene. The CDR3 loop reads CASSGGNTEAFF. CDR3 nucleotide sequence: TGTGCCAGCAGTGGGGGGAACACTGAAGCTTTCTTT.

The gene calls are TRBV5-1 and TRBJ2-7; D might be TRBD1 or TRBD2, each matching 5 bases. The CDR3 spans 17 residues. V was shortened by 1 base and J by 4 bases, with 21 bases between the two germline ends. Germline CDR1 and CDR2: SGHRS and YFSETQ. The CDR3 DNA is TGCGCCAGCAGCTTGACCACACCGGGACCACACCCGTACGAGCAGTACTTC. It translates to CASSLTTPGPHPYEQYF.

The rearrangement links TRBV7-3 to TRBJ2-2; 7 bases are shared with TRBD2. The trim removed 8 bases at V and 2 bases at J, leaving 5 bases unmatched. Looked up from germline, CDR1 is SGHTA and CDR2 is FQGTGA. The CDR3 is 14 residues long. For the CDR3, the DNA is TGTGCCAGCTCCACGGGACTAAACACCGGGGAGCTGTTTTTT. As protein: CASSTGLNTGELFF.

This chain uses TRBV6-5 with TRBJ1-2; D is possibly TRBD1 (5 bases). The CDR3 sequence is 14 residues long. Germline V CDR1 and CDR2: MNHEY, SVGAGI. V gave up 6 bases and J gave up 7 bases, with 18 bases separating them. CDR3 nucleotides: TGTGCCAGCAGCCAAACCACGACAGCCCGTGGCTACACCTTC. This sequence encodes CASSQTTTARGYTF.

The J gene is TRBJ2-3, the V gene TRBV27; possibly TRBD1 for D (6 bases). Trimming removed 4 bases at V and 3 bases at J, with 14 bases between. There are 15 residues in the CDR3. Germline lookup yields CDR1 MNHEY and CDR2 SMNVEV (reference sequence). The CDR3 DNA follows: TGTGCCAGCAGTTCCGGGACAAGGTTTACAGATACGCAGTATTTT. Translated: CASSSGTRFTDTQYF.

V gene TRBV4-1 combines with J gene TRBJ2-3, with 7 nucleotides matching TRBD2. V gave up 6 bases and J gave up 2 bases; unmatched junction bases: 5. CDR3 length equals 14 residues. The germline V gene has CDR1 MGHRA and CDR2 YSYEKL. The CDR3 DNA sequence: TGCGCCAGCAGTCAAAGCGGGGCCACAGATACGCAGTATTTT. Protein sequence: CASSQSGATDTQYF.

The chain couples TRBV6-5 to TRBJ1-5, with a tentative D call TRBD1 (6 bases). Germline V gene sequence: CDR1 MNHEY, CDR2 SVGAGI. The CDR3 runs to 14 residues. V lost 5 bases to trimming and J lost 2 bases, with 10 bases between them. The CDR3 nucleotides are TGTGCCAGCAGTCGCAGACAGGGCAATCAGCCCCAGCATTTT. Encoded protein: CASSRRQGNQPQHF.

The CDR3 loop is CASSEQGSTDTQYF. CDR3 DNA: TGTGCCAGCAGTGAACAGGGTAGCACAGATACGCAGTATTTT. The chain uses TRBV2 and TRBJ2-3, with D perhaps TRBD1 (5 bases). This CDR3 has 14 amino acids. Deletions cut 2 bases from V and 0 bases from J, with 6 bases between. CDR1 SNHLY and CDR2 FYNNEI come from the germline V gene. The entire variable domain, with the rest obtained from reference TRBV2 and TRBJ2-3, is as follows: EPEVTQTPSHQVTQMGQEVILRCVPISNHLYFYWYRQILGQKVEFLVSFYNNEISEKSEIFDDQFSVERPDGSNFTLKIRSTKLEDSAMYFCASSEQGSTDTQYFGPGTRLTVL.

The chain carries TRBV5-1 and TRBJ2-1; 11 nucleotides align to TRBD1. The CDR3 loop spans 14 amino acids. Germline loops: CDR1 SGHRS, CDR2 YFSETQ. Germline trimming cut 4 bases from V and 8 bases from J; bases unmatched to any gene: 5. The CDR3 region is CASSLRTGGDEQFF. CDR3 bases: TGCGCCAGCAGCCTTCGGACAGGGGGCGATGAGCAGTTCTTC.

The rearrangement uses TRBV4-1 and TRBJ2-1; D might be TRBD2 (5 bases). Per germline, CDR1 MGHRA and CDR2 YSYEKL. V lost 4 bases and J 8 bases, leaving 24 bases between the germline ends. The CDR3 has 17 amino acids. CDR3 region: CASSRQDFVGSVHEQFF. CDR3 nucleotides: TGCGCCAGCAGCCGCCAAGACTTTGTTGGTAGCGTCCATGAGCAGTTCTTC.

V gene TRBV5-1 combines with J gene TRBJ2-1; D call uncertain. The germline CDR1 and CDR2 sequences are SGHRS and YFSETQ. There are 12 residues in the CDR3. Trimming took off 0 bases at V and 5 bases at J, with 3 bases between the two ends. The CDR3 spells CASSLDHNEQFF. The DNA for the CDR3 is TGCGCCAGCAGCTTGGACCACAATGAGCAGTTCTTC.

The J gene is TRBJ2-2, the V gene TRBV18; TRBD1 is a possible D gene (5 bases). Trimming cost V 3 bases and J 4 bases, with 12 bases left between them. CDR1 KGHSH and CDR2 LQKENI come from the germline V gene. This CDR3 has 15 amino acids. In nucleotides, the CDR3 is TGTGCCAGCTCACCTCTCGGCCAGGGCACCGGGGAGCTGTTTTTT. Residues: CASSPLGQGTGELFF.

This clone was counted a few times. J is TRBJ1-1 and V is TRBV5-1, with D perhaps matching TRBD1 (5 bases). The germline CDR1 and CDR2 sequences are SGHRS and YFSETQ. Trimming left V 4 bases short and J 0 bases short, with 10 bases between. The CDR3 is 14 residues long. Here the CDR3 reads CASSRQSMNTEAFF. CDR3 bases: TGCGCCAGCAGCCGACAGTCGATGAACACTGAAGCTTTCTTT.

The rearrangement joins TRBV5-5 to TRBJ2-7; D is unclear. V was clipped by 5 bases and J by 0 bases, with 6 bases between them. The CDR3 totals 12 residues. Germline CDR1 is SGHKS and CDR2 is YYEKEE (reference sequence). The DNA for the CDR3 is TGTGCCAGCAGATCCGACTCCTACGAGCAGTACTTC. Its protein is CASRSDSYEQYF.

A few counts support this clone. The V gene is TRBV29-1, the J gene TRBJ1-1; D perhaps matches TRBD1 (6 bases). Trimming removed 4 bases at V and 6 bases at J, with 21 bases between. The CDR3 has 15 residues. The germline V gene encodes CDR1 SQVTM and CDR2 ANQGSEA. The CDR3 sequence is CSVVFSKGGLPEAFF. DNA of the CDR3: TGCAGCGTTGTATTTAGTAAGGGGGGTTTGCCTGAAGCTTTCTTT.

The gene calls are TRBV7-9 and TRBJ1-4; D unresolved. V was cut by 2 bases and J by 7 bases, with 17 bases left in between. The CDR3 loop spans 16 amino acids. Germline V gene lookup returns CDR1 SEHNR and CDR2 FQNEAQ (reference sequence). The CDR3 sequence: CASSLLLTERREKLFF. In DNA form, the CDR3 reads TGTGCCAGCAGCTTACTTCTAACCGAGAGGCGTGAAAAACTGTTTTTT.